This TCR beta chain was retrieved from a study of OX40 agonist ivuxolimab in advanced cancers. Study-level findings and limits: The antigen specificity of the peripheral T cells (those that were expanded) was not determined.

Germline loops: CDR1 SEHNR, CDR2 FQNEAQ (reference sequence). This CDR3 has 15 residues. Losses at the gene ends were 7 bases for V and 8 bases for J; bases not matched to a gene: 7. Clones were read by immunoSEQ multiplex PCR, and TCRdb kept only the in-frame ones, dropping some. The sample carries about 47,000 clones, approximately 84% recorded once. Concerning this clone: Its antigen remains unknown.

The chain couples TRBV7-9 to TRBJ2-1; 14 nucleotides line up with TRBD2. The specimen comprised CD4+ or CD8+ T cells sorted from blood, sampled in a trial of the OX40 agonist ivuxolimab. This TCR came from an adult with an advanced solid tumor such as melanoma, head and neck, liver or kidney cancer. As DNA, the CDR3 is TGTGCCAGCATCCGGGGGACTAGCGGGAGATATGAGCAGTTCTTC. Protein: CASIRGTSGRYEQFF.